The TCR beta chain described here comes from a study of blood T cell repertoires in COVID-19. Overall study: Samples representing acute and convalescent COVID-19 were sourced from the United States, Italy and Spain.

Study processing details: Amplification from reference gene primers served as the basis for estimated nucleated cell counts. The table came from immunoSEQ multiplex PCR; TCRdb's copy has only in-frame clones and leaves some out. Clone size and the V and J calls come from that table; the DNA yielded D and trimming. The profile covers under 150,000 clones, with less than 85% appearing a single time and approximately 17% taken by the ten largest. Trimming stripped 8 bases from V and 0 bases from J, with 16 bases between. This CDR3 has 16 residues. CDR1 WSHSY and CDR2 SAAADI come from the germline V gene.

What was sequenced was peripheral blood. The rearrangement joins TRBV10-2 to TRBJ1-4; D perhaps matches TRBD1 (6 bases). The sequence was obtained from an elderly woman with acute or convalescent COVID-19. The CDR3 spells CASSAPDSSTNEKLFF. The CDR3 coding sequence is TGCGCCAGCTCCGCCCCGGACAGCTCAACTAATGAAAAACTGTTTTTT.